The source of this TCR beta chain is a study of T cells in tuberculosis. Whole-study context: Samples predate treatment or fall within its first 7 days. General study results and limits: Active tuberculosis cases were adults; controls were adolescents. Active tuberculosis TCR-alpha repertoires lay closer to GMM-specific TCRs than IGRA-negative controls, suggesting clonal expansion.

The repertoire was sequenced with immunoSEQ multiplex PCR; TCRdb's copy has only in-frame clones and lacks some. This sample has over 25,000 clones, with about 91% found just once. The CDR3 totals 13 residues. In germline, CDR1 is SGHRS, CDR2 YFSETQ. V lost 1 base and J 0 bases, leaving 4 bases between the germline ends. Time point here: new active TB diagnosis, blood taken before or within 7 days of starting treatment. Each patient had positive sputum smear microscopy and/or positive culture. Turning to this clone: Its antigen is unknown.

The sequence was obtained from an adult with tuberculosis. This chain connects TRBV5-1 to TRBJ2-5; D ambiguous. The sample in question was PBMCs, obtained at tuberculosis diagnosis. CDR3 residues: CASSLNNQETQYF. Written as DNA, the CDR3 is TGCGCCAGCAGCTTGAACAACCAAGAGACCCAGTACTTC.